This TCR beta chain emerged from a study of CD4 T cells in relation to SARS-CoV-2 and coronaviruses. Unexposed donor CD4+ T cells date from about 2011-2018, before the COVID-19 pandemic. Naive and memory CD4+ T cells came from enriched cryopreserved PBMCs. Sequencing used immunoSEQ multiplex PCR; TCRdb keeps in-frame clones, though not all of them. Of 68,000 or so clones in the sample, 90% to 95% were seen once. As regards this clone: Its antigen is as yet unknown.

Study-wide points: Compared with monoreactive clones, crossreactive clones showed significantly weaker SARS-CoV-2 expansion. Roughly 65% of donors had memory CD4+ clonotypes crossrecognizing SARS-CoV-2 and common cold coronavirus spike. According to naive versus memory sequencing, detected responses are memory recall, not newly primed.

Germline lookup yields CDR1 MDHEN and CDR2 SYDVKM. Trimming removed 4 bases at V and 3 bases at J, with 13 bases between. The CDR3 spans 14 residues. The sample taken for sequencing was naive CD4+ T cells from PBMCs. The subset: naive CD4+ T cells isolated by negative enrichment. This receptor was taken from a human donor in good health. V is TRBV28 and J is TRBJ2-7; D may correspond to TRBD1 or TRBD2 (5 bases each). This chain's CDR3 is CASSSRGTLYEQYF. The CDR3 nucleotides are TGTGCCAGCAGTTCACGAGGGACCCTCTACGAGCAGTACTTC. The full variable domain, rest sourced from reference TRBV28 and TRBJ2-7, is DVKVTQSSRYLVKRTGEKVFLECVQDMDHENMFWYRQDPGLGLRLIYFSYDVKMKEKGDIPEGYSVSREKKERFSLILESASTNQTSMYLCASSSRGTLYEQYFGPGTRLTVT.